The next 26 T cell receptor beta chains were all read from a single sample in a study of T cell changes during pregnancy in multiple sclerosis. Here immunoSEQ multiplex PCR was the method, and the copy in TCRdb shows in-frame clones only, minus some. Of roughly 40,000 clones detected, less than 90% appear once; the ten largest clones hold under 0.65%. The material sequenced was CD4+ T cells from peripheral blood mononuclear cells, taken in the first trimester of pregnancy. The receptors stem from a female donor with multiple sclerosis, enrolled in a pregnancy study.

CDR3 region: CASSPSTGGPEYF. In DNA form, the CDR3 reads TGTGCCAGCAGCCCCTCTACAGGGGGCCCGGAGTATTTT. The rearrangement joins TRBV7-3 to TRBJ2-3; 9 nucleotides match TRBD1. Germline values: CDR1 SGHTA, CDR2 FQGTGA. J was trimmed by 13 bases and V by 5 bases; bases with no gene match: 10. CDR3 length: 13 residues.

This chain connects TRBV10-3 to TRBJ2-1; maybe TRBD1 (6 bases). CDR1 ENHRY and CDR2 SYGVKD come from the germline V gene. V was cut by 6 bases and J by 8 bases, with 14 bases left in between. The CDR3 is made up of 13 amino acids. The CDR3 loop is CAIRRTDSDEQFF. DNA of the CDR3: TGTGCCATCAGACGGACGGACAGCGATGAGCAGTTCTTC.

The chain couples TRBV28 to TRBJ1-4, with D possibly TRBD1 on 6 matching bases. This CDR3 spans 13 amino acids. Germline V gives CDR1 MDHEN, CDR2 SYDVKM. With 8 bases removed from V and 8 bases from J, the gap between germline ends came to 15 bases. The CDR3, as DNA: TGTGCCAGCGGCAACAGGGTGAGAGAAAAACTGTTTTTT. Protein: CASGNRVREKLFF.

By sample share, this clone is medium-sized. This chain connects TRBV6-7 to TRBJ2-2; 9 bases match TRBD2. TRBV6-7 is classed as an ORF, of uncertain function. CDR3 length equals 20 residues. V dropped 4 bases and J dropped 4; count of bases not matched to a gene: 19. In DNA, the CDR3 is TGTGCCAGCAGTTTCCCTCAGGCGGGAGGGATACCCAGGGGCACCGGGGAGCTGTTTTTT. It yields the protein CASSFPQAGGIPRGTGELFF.

The CDR3 DNA is TGTGCCAGCAGTGAGTTACAGACCAATCAGCCCCAGCATTTT. Its protein is CASSELQTNQPQHF. The J gene is TRBJ1-5, the V gene TRBV2, with D unclear. The germline V gene has CDR1 SNHLY and CDR2 FYNNEI. The V end was cut by 3 bases, the J end by 3 bases, with 9 bases between. The CDR3 has 14 residues.

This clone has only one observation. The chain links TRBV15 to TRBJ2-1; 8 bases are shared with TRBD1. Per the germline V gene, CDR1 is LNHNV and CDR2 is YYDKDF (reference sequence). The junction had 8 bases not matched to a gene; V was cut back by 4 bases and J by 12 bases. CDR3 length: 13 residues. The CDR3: CATSTRTGLRQFF. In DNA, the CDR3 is TGTGCCACCAGCACGCGGACAGGGTTAAGGCAGTTCTTC. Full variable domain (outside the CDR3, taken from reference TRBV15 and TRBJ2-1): DAMVIQNPRYQVTQFGKPVTLSCSQTLNHNVMYWYQQKSSQAPKLLFHYYDKDFNNEADTPDNFQSRRPNTSFCFLDIRSPGLGDTAMYLCATSTRTGLRQFFGPGTRLTVL.

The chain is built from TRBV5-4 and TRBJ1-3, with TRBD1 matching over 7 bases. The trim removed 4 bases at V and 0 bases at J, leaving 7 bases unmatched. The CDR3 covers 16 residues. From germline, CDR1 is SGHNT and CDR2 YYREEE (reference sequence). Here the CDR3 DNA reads TGTGCCAGCAGCCACAGGGGCCAGAACTCTGGAAACACCATATATTTT. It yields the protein CASSHRGQNSGNTIYF.

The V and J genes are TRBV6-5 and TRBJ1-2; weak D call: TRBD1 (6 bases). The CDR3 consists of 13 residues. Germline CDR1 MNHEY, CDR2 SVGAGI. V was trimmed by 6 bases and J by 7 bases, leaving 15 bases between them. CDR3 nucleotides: TGTGCCAGCAGACCCACAGGGAGTGGTGGCTACACCTTC. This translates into CASRPTGSGGYTF.

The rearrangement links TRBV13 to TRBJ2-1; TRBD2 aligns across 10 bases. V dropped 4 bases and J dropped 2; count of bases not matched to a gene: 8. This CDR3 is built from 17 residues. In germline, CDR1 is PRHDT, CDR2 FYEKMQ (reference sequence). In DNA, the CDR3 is TGTGCCAGCAGCTCGACCTTAGCGGGAGGCGCCTACAATGAGCAGTTCTTC. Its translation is CASSSTLAGGAYNEQFF.

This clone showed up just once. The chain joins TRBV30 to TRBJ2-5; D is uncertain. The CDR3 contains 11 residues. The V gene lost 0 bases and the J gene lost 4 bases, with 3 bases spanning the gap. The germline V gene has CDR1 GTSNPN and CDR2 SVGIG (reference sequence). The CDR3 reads CAWSVLETQYF. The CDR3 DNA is TGTGCCTGGAGTGTACTAGAGACCCAGTACTTC.

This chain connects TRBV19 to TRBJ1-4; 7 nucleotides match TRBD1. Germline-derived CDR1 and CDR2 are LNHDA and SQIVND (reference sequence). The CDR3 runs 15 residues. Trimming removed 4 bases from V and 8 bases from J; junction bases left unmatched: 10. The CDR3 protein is CASSRIEGAREKLFF. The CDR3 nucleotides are TGTGCCAGTAGTAGAATCGAGGGGGCGCGAGAAAAACTGTTTTTT.

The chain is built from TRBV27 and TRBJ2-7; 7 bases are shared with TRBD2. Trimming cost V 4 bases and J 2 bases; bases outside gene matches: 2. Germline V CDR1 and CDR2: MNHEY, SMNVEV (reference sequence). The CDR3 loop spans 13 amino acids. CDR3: CASSSSGPYEQYF. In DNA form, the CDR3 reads TGTGCCAGCAGTTCTAGCGGACCCTACGAGCAGTACTTC.

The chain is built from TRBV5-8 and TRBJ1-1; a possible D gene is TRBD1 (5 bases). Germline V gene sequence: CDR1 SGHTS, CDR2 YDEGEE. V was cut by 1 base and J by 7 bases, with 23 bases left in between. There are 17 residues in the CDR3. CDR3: CASSLTLGLYQTYEAFF. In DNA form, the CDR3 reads TGTGCCAGCAGCTTGACTCTGGGACTCTATCAAACCTATGAAGCTTTCTTT.

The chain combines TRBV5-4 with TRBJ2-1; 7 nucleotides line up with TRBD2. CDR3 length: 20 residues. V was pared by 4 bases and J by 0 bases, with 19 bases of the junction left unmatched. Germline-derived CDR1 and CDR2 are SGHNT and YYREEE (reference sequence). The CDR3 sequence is CASSVGGSRVRRTSYNEQFF. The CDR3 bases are TGTGCCAGCAGCGTCGGCGGGAGCAGGGTACGTAGGACCTCCTACAATGAGCAGTTCTTC.

In nucleotides, the CDR3 is TGTGCCAGCAGTACCACGCGGAGGGCTTACAATGAGCAGTTCTTC. It is translated as CASSTTRRAYNEQFF. The chain uses TRBV28 and TRBJ2-1, with a tentative D call TRBD2 (6 bases). This CDR3 is 15 amino acids long. Germline lookup yields CDR1 MDHEN and CDR2 SYDVKM. Trimming took off 5 bases at V and 4 bases at J, with 15 bases between the two ends.

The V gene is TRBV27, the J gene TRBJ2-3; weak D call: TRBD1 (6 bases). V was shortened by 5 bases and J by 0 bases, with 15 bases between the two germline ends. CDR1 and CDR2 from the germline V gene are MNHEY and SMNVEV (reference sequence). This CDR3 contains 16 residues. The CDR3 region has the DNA TGTGCCAGCAGTATACTGGGACACTTTAGCACAGATACGCAGTATTTT. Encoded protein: CASSILGHFSTDTQYF.

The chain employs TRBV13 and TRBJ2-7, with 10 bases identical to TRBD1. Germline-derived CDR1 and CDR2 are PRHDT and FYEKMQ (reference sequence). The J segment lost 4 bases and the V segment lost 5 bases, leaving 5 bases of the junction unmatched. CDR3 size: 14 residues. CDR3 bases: TGTGCCAGCAGCACGGGACAGGGGAGGTACGAGCAGTACTTC. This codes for CASSTGQGRYEQYF.

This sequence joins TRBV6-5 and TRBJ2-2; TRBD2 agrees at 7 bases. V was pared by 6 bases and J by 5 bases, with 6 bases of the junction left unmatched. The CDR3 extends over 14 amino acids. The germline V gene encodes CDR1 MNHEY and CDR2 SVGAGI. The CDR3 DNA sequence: TGTGCCAGCAGGGAGCGGGATCGGACCGGGGAGCTGTTTTTT. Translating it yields CASRERDRTGELFF.

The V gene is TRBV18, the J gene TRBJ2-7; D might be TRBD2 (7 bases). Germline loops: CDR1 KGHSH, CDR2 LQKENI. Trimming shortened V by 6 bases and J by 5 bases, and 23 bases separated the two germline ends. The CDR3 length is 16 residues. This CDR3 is CASSPITGTGGHEQYF. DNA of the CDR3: TGTGCCAGCTCCCCGATAACCGGGACGGGGGGCCACGAGCAGTACTTC. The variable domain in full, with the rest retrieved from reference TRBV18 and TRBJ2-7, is NAGVMQNPRHLVRRRGQEARLRCSPMKGHSHVYWYRQLPEEGLKFMVYLQKENIIDESGMPKERFSAEFPKEGPSILRIQQVVRGDSAAYFCASSPITGTGGHEQYFGPGTRLTVT.

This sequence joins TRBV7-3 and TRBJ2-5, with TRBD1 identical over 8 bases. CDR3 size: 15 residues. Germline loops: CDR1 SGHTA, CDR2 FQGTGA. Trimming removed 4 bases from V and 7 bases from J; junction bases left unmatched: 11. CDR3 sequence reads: CASSSTGQGMGTQYF. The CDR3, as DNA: TGTGCCAGCAGCTCCACAGGACAGGGTATGGGGACCCAGTACTTC.

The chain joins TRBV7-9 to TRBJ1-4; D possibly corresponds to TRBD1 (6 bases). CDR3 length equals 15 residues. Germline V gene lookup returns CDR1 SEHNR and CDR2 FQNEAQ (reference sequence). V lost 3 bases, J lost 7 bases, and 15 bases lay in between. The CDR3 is CASSFPQGRGEKLFF. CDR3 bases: TGTGCCAGCAGCTTCCCTCAGGGGAGAGGTGAAAAACTGTTTTTT.

CDR3 in amino acids: CASSLGGLRITDTQYF. The CDR3 coding sequence is TGTGCCAGCAGCTTAGGAGGGCTACGGATCACAGATACGCAGTATTTT. The chain uses TRBV7-2 and TRBJ2-3; TRBD2 might be the D (5 bases). V was trimmed by 1 base and J by 2 bases, leaving 13 bases between them. The CDR3 sequence is 16 residues long. Germline V gene lookup returns CDR1 SGHTA and CDR2 FQGNSA.

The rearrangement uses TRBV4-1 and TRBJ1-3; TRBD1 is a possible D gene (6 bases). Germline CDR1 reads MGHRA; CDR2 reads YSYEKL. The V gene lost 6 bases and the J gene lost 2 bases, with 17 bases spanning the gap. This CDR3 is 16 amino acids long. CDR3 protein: CASRRPGAGPGNTIYF. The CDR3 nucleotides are TGCGCCAGCAGGAGGCCAGGGGCGGGCCCTGGAAACACCATATATTTT.

The CDR3 reads CASSLKGDYGYTF. The CDR3 DNA reads as TGCGCCAGCAGCTTGAAGGGGGACTATGGCTACACCTTC. The chain carries TRBV5-1 and TRBJ1-2; D might be TRBD1 (6 bases). The germline CDR1 and CDR2 sequences are SGHRS and YFSETQ. The CDR3 runs to 13 residues. Between the trimmed V and J ends, which lost 1 base and 3 bases, there was a span of 7 bases.

The CDR3 DNA is TGCGCCAGCAGCTTTACTAGCGGTTCCTACGAGCAGTACTTC. Amino acid sequence: CASSFTSGSYEQYF. The V call is TRBV5-1, the J call TRBJ2-7; 8 bases fit TRBD2. Germline CDR1 and CDR2: SGHRS and YFSETQ. The V gene end was trimmed by 2 bases and the J gene end by 1 base; junction bases not matched to a gene: 2. The CDR3 spans 14 residues. Full variable domain (missing parts from reference TRBV5-1 and TRBJ2-7): KAGVTQTPRYLIKTRGQQVTLSCSPISGHRSVSWYQQTPGQGLQFLFEYFSETQRNKGNFPGRFSGRQFSNSRSEMNVSTLELGDSALYLCASSFTSGSYEQYFGPGTRLTVT.

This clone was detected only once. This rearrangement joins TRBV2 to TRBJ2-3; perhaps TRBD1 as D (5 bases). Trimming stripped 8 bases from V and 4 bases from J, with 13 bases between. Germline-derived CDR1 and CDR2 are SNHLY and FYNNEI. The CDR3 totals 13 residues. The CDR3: CASATGWADTQYF. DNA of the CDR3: TGTGCCAGCGCCACAGGCTGGGCAGATACGCAGTATTTT.